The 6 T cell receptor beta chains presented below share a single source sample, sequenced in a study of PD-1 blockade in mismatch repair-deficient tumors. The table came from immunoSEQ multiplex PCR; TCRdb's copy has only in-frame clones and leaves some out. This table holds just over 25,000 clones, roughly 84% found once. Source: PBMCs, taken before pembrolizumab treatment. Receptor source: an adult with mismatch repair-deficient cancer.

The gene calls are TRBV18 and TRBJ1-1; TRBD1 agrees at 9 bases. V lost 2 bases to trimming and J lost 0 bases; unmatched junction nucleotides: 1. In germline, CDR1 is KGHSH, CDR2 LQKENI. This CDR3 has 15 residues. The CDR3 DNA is TGTGCCAGCTCACCATGGGACAGGGTGAACACTGAAGCTTTCTTT. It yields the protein CASSPWDRVNTEAFF.

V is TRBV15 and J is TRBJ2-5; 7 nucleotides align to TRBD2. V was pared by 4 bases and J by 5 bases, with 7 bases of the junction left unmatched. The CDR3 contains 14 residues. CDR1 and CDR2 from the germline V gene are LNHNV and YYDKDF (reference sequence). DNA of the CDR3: TGTGCCACCAGCACTATGGGAGGGTGGGAGACCCAGTACTTC. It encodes CATSTMGGWETQYF. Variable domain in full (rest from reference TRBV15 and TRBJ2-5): DAMVIQNPRYQVTQFGKPVTLSCSQTLNHNVMYWYQQKSSQAPKLLFHYYDKDFNNEADTPDNFQSRRPNTSFCFLDIRSPGLGDTAMYLCATSTMGGWETQYFGPGTRLLVL.

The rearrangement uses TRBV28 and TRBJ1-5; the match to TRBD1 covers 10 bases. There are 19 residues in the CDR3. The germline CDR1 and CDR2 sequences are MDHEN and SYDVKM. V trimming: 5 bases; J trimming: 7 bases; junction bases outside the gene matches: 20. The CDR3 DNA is TGTGCCAGCAGTATGGTTGGGACAGGGGTTGGTTGGCGTGACCAGCCCCAGCATTTT. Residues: CASSMVGTGVGWRDQPQHF. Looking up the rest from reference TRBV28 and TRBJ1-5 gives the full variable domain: DVKVTQSSRYLVKRTGEKVFLECVQDMDHENMFWYRQDPGLGLRLIYFSYDVKMKEKGDIPEGYSVSREKKERFSLILESASTNQTSMYLCASSMVGTGVGWRDQPQHFGDGTRLSIL.

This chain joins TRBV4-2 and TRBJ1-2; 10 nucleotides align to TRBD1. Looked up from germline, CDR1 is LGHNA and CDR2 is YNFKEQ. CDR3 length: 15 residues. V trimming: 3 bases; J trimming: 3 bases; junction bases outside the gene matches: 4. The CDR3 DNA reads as TGTGCCAGCAGCCAGCGGGACAGGGGAGACTATGGCTACACCTTC. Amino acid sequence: CASSQRDRGDYGYTF.

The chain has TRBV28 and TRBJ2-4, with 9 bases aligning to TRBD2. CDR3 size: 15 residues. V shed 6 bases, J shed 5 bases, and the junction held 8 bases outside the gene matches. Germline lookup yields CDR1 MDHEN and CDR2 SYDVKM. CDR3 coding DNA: TGTGCCAGCAGGGGAGCGGGGGGAGTGCAAAACATTCAGTACTTC. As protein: CASRGAGGVQNIQYF.

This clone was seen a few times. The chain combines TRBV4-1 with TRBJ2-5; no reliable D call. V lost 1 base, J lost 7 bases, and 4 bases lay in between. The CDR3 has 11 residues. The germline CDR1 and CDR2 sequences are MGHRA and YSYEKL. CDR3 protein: CASSQGGTQYF. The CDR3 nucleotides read TGCGCCAGCAGCCAAGGAGGGACCCAGTACTTC.